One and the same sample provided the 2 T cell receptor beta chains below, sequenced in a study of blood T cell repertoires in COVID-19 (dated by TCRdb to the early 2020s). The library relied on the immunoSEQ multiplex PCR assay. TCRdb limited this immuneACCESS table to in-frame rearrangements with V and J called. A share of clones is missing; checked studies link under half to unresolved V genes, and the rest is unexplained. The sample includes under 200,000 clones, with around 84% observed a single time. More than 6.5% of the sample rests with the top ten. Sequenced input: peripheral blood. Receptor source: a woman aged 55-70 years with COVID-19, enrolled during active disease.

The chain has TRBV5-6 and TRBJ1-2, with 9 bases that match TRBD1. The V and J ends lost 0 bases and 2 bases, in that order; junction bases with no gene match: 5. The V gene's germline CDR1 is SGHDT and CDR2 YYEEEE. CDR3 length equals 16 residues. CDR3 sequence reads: CASSLAGTGKNYGYTF. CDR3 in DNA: TGTGCCAGCAGCTTGGCGGGGACAGGGAAGAACTATGGCTACACCTTC.

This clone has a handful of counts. CDR3 DNA sequence: TGTGCCAGCAGTTACCTAGTAGGCGGGGAGCTGTTTTTT. Translation: CASSYLVGGELFF. V gene TRBV6-6 combines with J gene TRBJ2-2; D gene ambiguous. The CDR3 contains 13 residues. Trimming pared 2 bases from V and 7 bases from J, leaving 8 bases between. Germline V gene lookup returns CDR1 MNHNY and CDR2 SVGAGI (reference sequence).